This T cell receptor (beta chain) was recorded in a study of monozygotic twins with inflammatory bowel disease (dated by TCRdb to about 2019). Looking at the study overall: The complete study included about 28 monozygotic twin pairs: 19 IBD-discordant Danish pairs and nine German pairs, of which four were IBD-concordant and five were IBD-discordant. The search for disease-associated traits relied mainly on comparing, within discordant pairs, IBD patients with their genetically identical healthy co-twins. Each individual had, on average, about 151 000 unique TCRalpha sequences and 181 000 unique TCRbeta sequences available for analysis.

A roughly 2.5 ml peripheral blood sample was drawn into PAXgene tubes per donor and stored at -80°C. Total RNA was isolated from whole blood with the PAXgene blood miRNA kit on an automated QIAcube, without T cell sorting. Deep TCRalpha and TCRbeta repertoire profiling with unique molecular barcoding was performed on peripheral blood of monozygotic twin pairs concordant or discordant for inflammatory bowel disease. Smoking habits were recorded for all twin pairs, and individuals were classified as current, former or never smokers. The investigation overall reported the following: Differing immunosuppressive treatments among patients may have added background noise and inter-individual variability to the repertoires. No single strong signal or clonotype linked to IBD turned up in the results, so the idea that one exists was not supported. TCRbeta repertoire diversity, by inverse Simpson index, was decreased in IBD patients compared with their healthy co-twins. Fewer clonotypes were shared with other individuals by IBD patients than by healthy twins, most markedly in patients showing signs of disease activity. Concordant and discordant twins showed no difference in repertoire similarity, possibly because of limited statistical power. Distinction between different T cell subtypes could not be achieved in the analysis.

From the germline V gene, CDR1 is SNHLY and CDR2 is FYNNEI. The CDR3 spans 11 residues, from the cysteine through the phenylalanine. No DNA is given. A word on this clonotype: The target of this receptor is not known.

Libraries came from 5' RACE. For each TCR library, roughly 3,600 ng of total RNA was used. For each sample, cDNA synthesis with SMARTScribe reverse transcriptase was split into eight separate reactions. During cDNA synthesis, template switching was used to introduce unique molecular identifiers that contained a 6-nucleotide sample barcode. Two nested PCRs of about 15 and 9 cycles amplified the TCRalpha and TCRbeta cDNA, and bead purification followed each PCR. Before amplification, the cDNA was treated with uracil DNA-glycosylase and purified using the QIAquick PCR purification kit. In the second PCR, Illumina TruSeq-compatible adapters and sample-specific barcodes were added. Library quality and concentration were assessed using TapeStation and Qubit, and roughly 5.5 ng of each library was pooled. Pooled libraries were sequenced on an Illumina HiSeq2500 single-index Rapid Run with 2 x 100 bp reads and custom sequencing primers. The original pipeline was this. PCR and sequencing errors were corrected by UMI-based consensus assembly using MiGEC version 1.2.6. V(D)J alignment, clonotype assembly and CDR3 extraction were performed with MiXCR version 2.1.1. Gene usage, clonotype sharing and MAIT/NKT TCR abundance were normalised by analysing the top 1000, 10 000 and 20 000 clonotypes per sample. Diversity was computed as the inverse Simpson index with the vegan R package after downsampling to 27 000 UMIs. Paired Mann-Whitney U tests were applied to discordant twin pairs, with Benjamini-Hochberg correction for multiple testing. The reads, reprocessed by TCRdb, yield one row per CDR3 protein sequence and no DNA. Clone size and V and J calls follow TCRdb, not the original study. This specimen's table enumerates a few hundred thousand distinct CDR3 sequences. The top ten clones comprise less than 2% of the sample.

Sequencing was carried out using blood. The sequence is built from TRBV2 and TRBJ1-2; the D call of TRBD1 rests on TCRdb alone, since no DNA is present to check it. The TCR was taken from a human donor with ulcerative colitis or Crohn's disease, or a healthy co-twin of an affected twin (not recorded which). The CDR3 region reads CASRHRDGYTF.